The 17 T cell receptor beta chains below were found in one sample sequenced in a study of PD-1 blockade in classical Hodgkin lymphoma (dated by TCRdb to 2020 to 2022). In light of the paper, this sample's time point label describes: cycle 4 day 1 (C4D1), after more than five weeks of nivolumab. Every trial patient had relapsed after autologous stem cell transplantation, and cohorts A, B and C differed in prior brentuximab vedotin exposure. Receptor amplification or capture employed the immunoSEQ multiplex PCR assay. Not all clones reach the TCRdb copy of this immuneACCESS table, which keeps in-frame sequences only. Checked studies attribute under half of the gap to unresolved V genes and leave the rest unexplained. This sample holds 100,000 or so clones; approximately 89% were observed only once. The ten top clones hold 19% of the sample. The material was peripheral blood mononuclear cells (PBMCs), obtained before the fourth cycle of nivolumab. The receptors shown here come from a human donor with classical Hodgkin lymphoma.

The J gene is TRBJ1-3, the V gene TRBV28; 12 bases match TRBD1. Germline CDR1 reads MDHEN; CDR2 reads SYDVKM. This CDR3 contains 14 residues. The V segment lost 6 bases and the J segment 6 bases; nucleotides outside the gene matches: 3. The chain's CDR3 is CASRSGQGANTIYF. The CDR3 DNA follows: TGTGCCAGCAGGTCGGGACAGGGGGCAAACACCATATATTTT. Together with reference TRBV28 and TRBJ1-3, the CDR3 gives the full variable domain: DVKVTQSSRYLVKRTGEKVFLECVQDMDHENMFWYRQDPGLGLRLIYFSYDVKMKEKGDIPEGYSVSREKKERFSLILESASTNQTSMYLCASRSGQGANTIYFGEGSWLTVV.

V gene TRBV5-1 combines with J gene TRBJ2-7, with unresolved D. Deletions cut 2 bases from V and 1 base from J, with 10 bases between. This CDR3 is 14 amino acids long. CDR1 is SGHRS and CDR2 is YFSETQ in the germline V gene. In DNA form, the CDR3 reads TGCGCCAGCAGCTTAGGATGGCGGTCCTACGAGCAGTACTTC. Translating it yields CASSLGWRSYEQYF.

The chain joins TRBV7-9 to TRBJ2-7, with D tentatively TRBD1 (8 bases). CDR1 is SEHNR and CDR2 is FQNEAQ in the germline V gene (reference sequence). This CDR3 has 14 amino acids. V was clipped by 8 bases and J by 6 bases, with 20 bases between them. Here the CDR3 reads CASGQGWEGSEQYF. For the CDR3, the DNA is TGTGCCAGCGGACAGGGTTGGGAGGGATCCGAGCAGTACTTC.

The rearrangement uses TRBV7-6 and TRBJ2-1, with 8 bases that match TRBD1. Looked up from germline, CDR1 is SGHVS and CDR2 is FNYEAQ. The J segment lost 9 bases and the V segment lost 5 bases, leaving 9 bases of the junction unmatched. This CDR3 has 14 amino acids. CDR3 residues: CASSTLPGGSEQFF. The CDR3 nucleotides read TGTGCCAGCAGCACCCTTCCAGGGGGCAGTGAGCAGTTCTTC.

The chain is built from TRBV6-1 and TRBJ1-4; a possible D gene is TRBD1 (5 bases). Germline assignment: CDR1 MNHNS and CDR2 SASEGT. The V and J ends lost 7 bases and 3 bases respectively, with 12 bases between them. CDR3 size: 14 residues. This chain's CDR3 is CASIRDRSNEKLFF. The CDR3 DNA sequence: TGTGCCAGCATTCGGGACCGTTCTAATGAAAAACTGTTTTTT.

In this sample, this clone turned up many times. The identical CDR3 is also encoded by other nucleotide sequences in the sample. The chain carries TRBV2 and TRBJ2-7; the D is unclear. Germline V lookup: CDR1 SNHLY, CDR2 FYNNEI. This CDR3 is 10 amino acids long. V was pared by 4 bases and J by 7 bases, with 5 bases between. The CDR3 DNA follows: TGTGCCAGCAGTGGTCTTGAGCAGTACTTC. Protein: CASSGLEQYF. Drawing the rest from reference TRBV2 and TRBJ2-7, the complete variable domain is EPEVTQTPSHQVTQMGQEVILRCVPISNHLYFYWYRQILGQKVEFLVSFYNNEISEKSEIFDDQFSVERPDGSNFTLKIRSTKLEDSAMYFCASSGLEQYFGPGTRLTVT.

The chain uses TRBV29-1 and TRBJ1-2, with a possible D match to TRBD1 (5 bases). The CDR3 runs 14 residues. V was shortened by 6 bases and J by 4 bases, with 18 bases between the two germline ends. Germline CDR1 SQVTM, CDR2 ANQGSEA. In DNA form, the CDR3 reads TGCAGCGTCGATGGGGAGGGACCGATCTATGGCTACACCTTC. This codes for CSVDGEGPIYGYTF.

The rearrangement uses TRBV5-1 and TRBJ2-7; D is possibly TRBD1 (6 bases). This CDR3 is 14 amino acids long. V lost 3 bases and J 6 bases, leaving 16 bases between the germline ends. CDR1 is SGHRS, CDR2 YFSETQ, per germline. This chain's CDR3 is CASSYRDNTREQYF. The CDR3 region has the DNA TGCGCCAGCAGCTACCGGGACAACACCCGCGAGCAGTACTTC.

This chain joins TRBV27 and TRBJ1-5; a possible D gene is TRBD1 (5 bases). The CDR3 spans 19 residues. Trimming pared 10 bases from V and 3 bases from J, leaving 31 bases between. CDR1 and CDR2 (germline): MNHEY, SMNVEV (reference sequence). Here the CDR3 reads CATCFPPWGRAGVNQPQHF. The CDR3 DNA reads as TGTGCCACCTGCTTTCCCCCGTGGGGCAGGGCGGGGGTCAATCAGCCCCAGCATTTT.

This sequence joins TRBV28 and TRBJ1-2; the D is unclear. Deletions cut 2 bases from V and 7 bases from J, with 14 bases between. This CDR3 has 14 amino acids. Germline assignment: CDR1 MDHEN and CDR2 SYDVKM. As DNA, the CDR3 is TGTGCCAGCAGTTTAGGGCGTAATCACTGTGGCTACACCTTC. The encoded protein is CASSLGRNHCGYTF.

The CDR3: CASSDLETQYF. For the CDR3, the DNA is TGTGCCAGCAGCGACTTGGAGACCCAGTACTTC. This chain links TRBV7-8 with TRBJ2-5; D gene unclear. In germline, CDR1 is SGHVS, CDR2 FQNEAQ. V was clipped by 5 bases and J by 5 bases, with 6 bases between them. The CDR3 spans 11 residues.

This chain joins TRBV4-3 and TRBJ1-2, with TRBD1 matching over 10 bases. V dropped 0 bases and J dropped 0; count of bases not matched to a gene: 10. This CDR3 has 19 residues. Germline V gene sequence: CDR1 LGHNA, CDR2 YSLEER. The DNA for the CDR3 is TGCGCCAGCAGCCAAGATCCCGGGGGACAGGGGATACCTAACTATGGCTACACCTTC. Translating it yields CASSQDPGGQGIPNYGYTF.

The rearrangement uses TRBV29-1 and TRBJ1-2, with TRBD1 as a possible D gene (5 bases). Germline CDR1 SQVTM, CDR2 ANQGSEA. The CDR3 extends over 14 amino acids. Trimming took off 3 bases at V and 4 bases at J, with 15 bases between the two ends. CDR3 residues: CSVDSRGASYGYTF. The CDR3 bases are TGCAGCGTTGATTCACGGGGCGCGAGCTATGGCTACACCTTC.

The chain is built from TRBV6-1 and TRBJ1-5, with 8 bases lining up with TRBD1. Germline lookup yields CDR1 MNHNS and CDR2 SASEGT. CDR3 length equals 14 residues. Unmatched junction bases numbered 7, after V lost 5 bases and J lost 7 bases. The CDR3 sequence: CASSTSGGIQPQHF. The CDR3 nucleotides read TGTGCCAGCAGTACTTCAGGGGGCATACAGCCCCAGCATTTT.

CDR3 DNA sequence: TGTGCCAGTACTACTAACCGGGACAGGAGATATAGCAATCAGCCCCAGCATTTT. Translation gives CASTTNRDRRYSNQPQHF. The chain couples TRBV19 to TRBJ1-5; 8 bases are a match to TRBD1. Trimming at V came to 7 bases and at J to 0 bases, leaving 14 bases not matched to a gene. The CDR3 totals 18 residues. The germline V gene has CDR1 LNHDA and CDR2 SQIVND (reference sequence).

Concerning this clone: Because the CDR3 is missing its conserved closing phenylalanine or tryptophan, this is likely a read error. This chain connects TRBV27 to TRBJ2-7, with TRBD1 as a possible D gene (5 bases). This CDR3 spans 13 amino acids. Germline CDR1 MNHEY, CDR2 SMNVEV (reference sequence). With 2 bases removed from V and 3 bases from J, the gap between germline ends came to 8 bases. CDR3: CASSLNRGYEQYL. The CDR3 DNA follows: TGTGCCAGCAGTTTAAATAGGGGCTACGAGCAGTACCTC.

This chain joins TRBV2 and TRBJ1-2; maybe TRBD1 (5 bases). CDR1 SNHLY and CDR2 FYNNEI come from the germline V gene. The CDR3 has 14 residues. Trimming stripped 8 bases from V and 8 bases from J, with 21 bases between. The CDR3 reads CASLGGVPVRGYTF. CDR3 nucleotide sequence: TGTGCCAGCCTGGGGGGGGTGCCTGTAAGAGGCTACACCTTC.